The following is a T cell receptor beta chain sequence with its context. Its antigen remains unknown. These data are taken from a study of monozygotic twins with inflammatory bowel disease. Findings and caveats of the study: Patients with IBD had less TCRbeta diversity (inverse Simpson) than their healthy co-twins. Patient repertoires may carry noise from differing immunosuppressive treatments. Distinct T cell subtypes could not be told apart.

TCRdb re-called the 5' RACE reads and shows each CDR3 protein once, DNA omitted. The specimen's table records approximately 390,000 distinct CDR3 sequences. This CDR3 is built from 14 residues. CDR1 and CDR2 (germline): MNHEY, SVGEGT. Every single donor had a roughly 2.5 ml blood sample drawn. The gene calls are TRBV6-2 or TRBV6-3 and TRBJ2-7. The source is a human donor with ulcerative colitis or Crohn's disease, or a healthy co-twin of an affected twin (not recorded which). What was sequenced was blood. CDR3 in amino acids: CASSYSTADYEQYF.